Presented here are 29 T cell receptor beta chains from one specimen sequenced in a study of shared clonotypes between healthy human individuals (TCRdb year 2020). The receptor library was made with the immunoSEQ multiplex PCR assay. This immuneACCESS table, as held by TCRdb, lists in-frame sequences with V and J called but not all clones. Of the missing ones, under half trace to an unresolved V gene in checked studies; the others have no known cause. This sample is represented by approximately 440,000 clones; approximately 77% of them were singletons. Approximately 12% of the sample goes to the ten largest clones. The sequencing sample was made of PBMCs. Receptors originate from a woman aged 40 to 49 in good health. Some clones in this sample may be carry-over from other donors' samples.

The chain recombines TRBV28 with TRBJ2-5; 7 bases line up with TRBD1. Germline-derived CDR1 and CDR2 are MDHEN and SYDVKM. The trim removed 5 bases at V and 4 bases at J, leaving 19 bases unmatched. The CDR3 covers 18 residues. The CDR3 DNA is TGTGCCAGCAGTCCAATTTACGACTCAAGGGGGCGGTTAGAGACCCAGTACTTC. Protein product: CASSPIYDSRGRLETQYF.

The gene calls are TRBV5-4 and TRBJ1-4; tentatively, D is TRBD1 (5 bases). The CDR3 spans 16 residues. Trimming cost V 4 bases and J 4 bases, with 17 bases left between them. Germline assignment: CDR1 SGHNT and CDR2 YYREEE (reference sequence). CDR3: CASSIKYGTHNEKLFF. Here the CDR3 DNA reads TGTGCCAGCAGCATCAAATACGGGACTCATAATGAAAAACTGTTTTTT.

The gene calls are TRBV19 and TRBJ2-7; TRBD2 aligns across 10 bases. Germline V gene data show CDR1 as LNHDA and CDR2 as SQIVND (reference sequence). V lost 3 bases, J lost 2 bases, and 10 bases stayed unmatched. The CDR3 sequence is 17 residues long. CDR3: CASSIGVAGGTPYEQYF. In DNA form, the CDR3 reads TGTGCCAGTAGTATCGGAGTAGCGGGAGGAACTCCCTACGAGCAGTACTTC.

The chain recombines TRBV18 with TRBJ1-2; TRBD1 is a possible D gene (6 bases). Trimming stripped 0 bases from V and 4 bases from J, with 6 bases between. The CDR3 consists of 13 residues. Looked up from germline, CDR1 is KGHSH and CDR2 is LQKENI. The CDR3 loop reads CASSPPGGYGYTF. Here the CDR3 DNA reads TGTGCCAGCTCACCACCAGGGGGCTATGGCTACACCTTC.

This chain uses TRBV2 with TRBJ2-4; tentatively, D is TRBD2 (6 bases). There are 13 residues in the CDR3. Germline CDR1 reads SNHLY; CDR2 reads FYNNEI. V lost 8 bases, J lost 6 bases, and 14 bases lay in between. The CDR3 region is CASQSSAGNIQYF. As DNA, the CDR3 is TGTGCCAGCCAATCCTCAGCGGGAAACATTCAGTACTTC.

The chain links TRBV9 to TRBJ2-5, with TRBD2 matching over 10 bases. This CDR3 has 14 amino acids. Per the germline V gene, CDR1 is SGDLS and CDR2 is YYNGEE. With V trimmed by 0 bases and J by 5 bases, 1 base remained unmatched. The CDR3 spells CASSVEGLAETQYF. The DNA of the CDR3 is TGTGCCAGCAGCGTAGAGGGACTAGCGGAGACCCAGTACTTC.

The rearrangement joins TRBV28 to TRBJ1-3; D is ambiguous. Trimming took off 1 base at V and 2 bases at J, with 18 bases between the two ends. The CDR3 is 18 residues long. The germline V gene encodes CDR1 MDHEN and CDR2 SYDVKM. Written as DNA, the CDR3 is TGTGCCAGCAGTTTATTTCGAGCCTCGGAAAATCCTGGAAACACCATATATTTT. Translating gives CASSLFRASENPGNTIYF. Full variable domain (remainder filled in from reference TRBV28 and TRBJ1-3): DVKVTQSSRYLVKRTGEKVFLECVQDMDHENMFWYRQDPGLGLRLIYFSYDVKMKEKGDIPEGYSVSREKKERFSLILESASTNQTSMYLCASSLFRASENPGNTIYFGEGSWLTVV.

There are many counts of this clone. This chain joins TRBV7-2 and TRBJ2-1, with D possibly being TRBD2 (5 bases). V lost 5 bases and J lost 4, with 21 bases in between. The CDR3 is 17 residues long. The germline V gene has CDR1 SGHTA and CDR2 FQGNSA. CDR3 loop: CASSPGIVSAQYNEQFF. As DNA, the CDR3 is TGTGCCAGCAGCCCTGGGATTGTTAGCGCTCAATACAATGAGCAGTTCTTC. Filled out from reference TRBV7-2 and TRBJ2-1, the complete variable domain reads GAGVSQSPSNKVTEKGKDVELRCDPISGHTALYWYRQSLGQGLEFLIYFQGNSAPDKSGLPSDRFSAERTGGSVSTLTIQRTQQEDSAVYLCASSPGIVSAQYNEQFFGPGTRLTVL.

A word on this clone: The sample contains more than one DNA sequence encoding this CDR3. The genes are TRBV5-1 and TRBJ2-1, with 7 nucleotides matching TRBD2. V lost 2 bases to trimming and J lost 5 bases; unmatched junction nucleotides: 7. In germline, CDR1 is SGHRS, CDR2 YFSETQ. The CDR3 contains 15 residues. DNA for the CDR3: TGCGCCAGCAGCTTAGCGGCTAGCGGAGACAATGAGCAGTTCTTC. This gives the protein CASSLAASGDNEQFF.

Points on this clone: A junction boundary mismatches the germline segment, possibly from a read error. This chain connects TRBV7-2 to TRBJ2-6; maybe TRBD1 (6 bases). In germline, CDR1 is SGHTA, CDR2 FQGNSA. There are 13 residues in the CDR3. The CDR3 nucleotides read TGTGCCAGCAGCTTAGGGGCCGGGACAAGGAGGTCTTTC. Translation gives CASSLGAGTRRSF.

As regards this clone: A far larger clone is off by one base, so a read error is likely. Other DNA sequences of this sample code for an identical CDR3. The rearrangement joins TRBV30 to TRBJ1-6; 9 bases align to TRBD1. The CDR3 is 13 amino acids. Germline CDR1 reads GTSNPN; CDR2 reads SVGIG (reference sequence). This chain's CDR3 is CAWSEDRGSPLHF. For the CDR3, the DNA is TGTGCCTGGAGTGAGGACAGGGGTTCACCTCTCCACTTT.

In this sample, this clone turned up a few times. This sequence joins TRBV6-1 and TRBJ2-5; D unclear. The V gene lost 2 bases and the J gene lost 5 bases, with 9 bases spanning the gap. The CDR3 loop spans 13 amino acids. The germline CDR1 and CDR2 sequences are MNHNS and SASEGT. The CDR3 coding sequence is TGTGCCAGCAGTGAAATCAGCTTGGAGACCCAGTACTTC. Protein sequence: CASSEISLETQYF.

This clone showed up just once. The gene calls are TRBV7-3 and TRBJ2-2, with TRBD2 as a possible D gene (5 bases). V lost 2 bases to trimming and J lost 2 bases, with 15 bases between them. The CDR3 spans 17 residues. Germline-derived CDR1 and CDR2 are SGHTA and FQGTGA. This chain's CDR3 is CASSLHPSGYNTGELFF. The DNA for the CDR3 is TGTGCCAGCAGCTTACACCCCAGCGGTTATAACACCGGGGAGCTGTTTTTT.

J is TRBJ1-5 and V is TRBV18; TRBD1 might be the D (6 bases). V was shortened by 5 bases and J by 5 bases, with 16 bases between the two germline ends. Germline V lookup: CDR1 KGHSH, CDR2 LQKENI. There are 15 residues in the CDR3. This CDR3 is CASSSTGFTYQPQHF. The CDR3 DNA sequence: TGTGCCAGCTCATCCACAGGGTTCACCTATCAGCCCCAGCATTTT. The full variable domain, with the rest looked up from reference TRBV18 and TRBJ1-5, is NAGVMQNPRHLVRRRGQEARLRCSPMKGHSHVYWYRQLPEEGLKFMVYLQKENIIDESGMPKERFSAEFPKEGPSILRIQQVVRGDSAAYFCASSSTGFTYQPQHFGDGTRLSIL.

The chain employs TRBV11-2 and TRBJ2-7; either TRBD1 or TRBD2 may supply D (5 bases each). The germline V and J ends were trimmed by 5 bases and 2 bases, with 10 bases remaining between them. This CDR3 has 13 amino acids. Per germline, CDR1 SGHAT and CDR2 FQNNGV. In DNA form, the CDR3 reads TGTGCCAGCAGCGGGGGATCAACCTACGAGCAGTACTTC. This translates into CASSGGSTYEQYF.

The V gene is TRBV28, the J gene TRBJ2-1; a weak D match, TRBD2 (6 bases). Trimming removed 6 bases from V and 4 bases from J, with 13 bases in between. The CDR3 is 14 amino acids. The germline gives CDR1 MDHEN, CDR2 SYDVKM. The CDR3 DNA reads TGTGCCAGCAGGGCGGGGCGACCGTACAATGAGCAGTTCTTC. It encodes CASRAGRPYNEQFF.

The rearrangement links TRBV11-2 to TRBJ2-3, with 9 positions matching TRBD1. CDR3 length equals 16 residues. The germline V gene encodes CDR1 SGHAT and CDR2 FQNNGV. Trimming took 4 bases from V and 3 from J; bases not matched to a gene: 8. DNA for the CDR3: TGTGCCAGCAGCTATAACACGGGACAGGGTACAGATACGCAGTATTTT. Residues: CASSYNTGQGTDTQYF.

The V call is TRBV5-6, the J call TRBJ2-3; 9 bases line up with TRBD2. CDR1 is SGHDT, CDR2 YYEEEE, per germline. The CDR3 has 16 residues. V was pared by 0 bases and J by 2 bases, with 4 bases of the junction left unmatched. CDR3 in DNA: TGTGCCAGCAGCTTGGAGCTAGCGGGATTCACAGATACGCAGTATTTT. Translation: CASSLELAGFTDTQYF.

About this clone: With a far larger clone one base away, a read error is the likely cause. The rearrangement links TRBV11-1 to TRBJ2-7; D call uncertain. Trimming took off 1 base at V and 6 bases at J, with 7 bases between the two ends. CDR1 SGHAT and CDR2 FQDESV come from the germline V gene (reference sequence). The CDR3 runs to 12 residues. The CDR3 nucleotides are TGTGCCAGCAGCTTAGACAAATGCGAGCAGTACTTC. It codes for CASSLDKCEQYF.

This clone was recorded only once. This is likely an artifact of a read error, given a far larger clone one base away. The same CDR3 arises from other DNA sequences in this sample as well. This sequence joins TRBV29-1 and TRBJ1-2; TRBD1 might be the D (5 bases). There are 14 residues in the CDR3. Germline loops: CDR1 SQVTM, CDR2 ANQGSEA. CDR3 in amino acids: CSVEDEGRAGGYTF. The DNA of the CDR3 is TGCAGCGTTGAAGATGAGGGCAGGGCAGGCGGCTACACCTTT.

The genes are TRBV6-6 and TRBJ2-3; 8 bases are shared with TRBD2. The CDR3 covers 15 residues. Trimming at V came to 7 bases and at J to 0 bases, leaving 6 bases not matched to a gene. Germline values: CDR1 MNHNY, CDR2 SVGAGI (reference sequence). CDR3 sequence (DNA): TGTGCCAGCAAAAAAGCGGGGGCTAGCACAGATACGCAGTATTTT. Its translation is CASKKAGASTDTQYF.

The rearrangement joins TRBV6-6 to TRBJ1-4, with D perhaps TRBD1 (5 bases). The CDR3 has 14 residues. Germline lookup yields CDR1 MNHNY and CDR2 SVGAGI (reference sequence). V lost 2 bases, J lost 7 bases, and 11 bases lay in between. This chain's CDR3 is CASSYPGPGEKLFF. CDR3 nucleotides: TGTGCCAGCAGTTACCCGGGGCCGGGTGAAAAACTGTTTTTT.

The chain links TRBV10-1 to TRBJ1-1; D might be TRBD1 (5 bases). Germline lookup yields CDR1 WNHNN and CDR2 SYGVQD (reference sequence). Trimming stripped 10 bases from V and 0 bases from J, with 12 bases between. The CDR3 is 13 amino acids. The CDR3 DNA reads as TGCGCCAAGACCAGGGTCCTGAACACTGAAGCTTTCTTT. Translation gives CAKTRVLNTEAFF.

Only a few counts were recorded for this clone. This chain connects TRBV28 to TRBJ1-2, with D possibly matching TRBD1 (6 bases). The V and J ends lost 2 bases and 6 bases respectively, with 10 bases between them. CDR3 length: 13 amino acids. Germline CDR1 MDHEN, CDR2 SYDVKM. The chain's CDR3 is CASSLGQKNGYTF. CDR3 nucleotide sequence: TGTGCCAGCAGTTTAGGACAGAAAAATGGCTACACCTTC.

A few counts support this clone. This chain joins TRBV4-3 and TRBJ2-7; a possible D gene is TRBD2 (6 bases). Germline CDR1 reads LGHNA; CDR2 reads YSLEER. V lost 0 bases and J 0 bases, leaving 15 bases between the germline ends. The CDR3 length is 17 residues. DNA of the CDR3: TGCGCCAGCAGCCAAGAATGGGTGGAGGGCACCTCCTACGAGCAGTACTTC. This sequence encodes CASSQEWVEGTSYEQYF.

This clone was detected once. This chain joins TRBV6-1 and TRBJ1-5; D is perhaps TRBD1 (6 bases). The V gene's germline CDR1 is MNHNS and CDR2 SASEGT. Trimming removed 6 bases at V and 5 bases at J, with 14 bases between. The CDR3 consists of 14 residues. The CDR3, as DNA: TGTGCCAGCAGCGGGAACACAGGGTATCAGCCCCAGCATTTT. It specifies CASSGNTGYQPQHF.

The table lists this clone with a few counts. The V call is TRBV27, the J call TRBJ1-1, with a weak D call TRBD1 (6 bases). The V gene lost 2 bases and the J gene lost 5 bases, with 15 bases spanning the gap. Germline CDR1 and CDR2: MNHEY and SMNVEV (reference sequence). The CDR3 totals 15 residues. The CDR3 DNA sequence: TGTGCCAGCAGTTTAGAGTCAGGGGCACGGACTGAAGCTTTCTTT. It yields the protein CASSLESGARTEAFF.

This chain links TRBV18 with TRBJ2-5; TRBD2 agrees at 13 bases. Germline V lookup: CDR1 KGHSH, CDR2 LQKENI. The CDR3 spans 15 residues. The V and J ends lost 6 bases and 5 bases, in that order; junction bases with no gene match: 6. CDR3 protein: CASSLGLAGWETQYF. The CDR3, as DNA: TGTGCCAGCTCCCTGGGACTAGCGGGATGGGAGACCCAGTACTTC.

This chain connects TRBV7-8 to TRBJ2-1, with TRBD2 matching 15 bases. CDR3 length: 15 residues. Germline CDR1 is SGHVS and CDR2 is FQNEAQ. Trimming at V came to 6 bases and at J to 9 bases, leaving 6 bases not matched to a gene. CDR3 DNA: TGTGCCAGCAGTCGGACTAGCGGGAGGGCCTCTGAGCAGTTCTTC. This encodes CASSRTSGRASEQFF.